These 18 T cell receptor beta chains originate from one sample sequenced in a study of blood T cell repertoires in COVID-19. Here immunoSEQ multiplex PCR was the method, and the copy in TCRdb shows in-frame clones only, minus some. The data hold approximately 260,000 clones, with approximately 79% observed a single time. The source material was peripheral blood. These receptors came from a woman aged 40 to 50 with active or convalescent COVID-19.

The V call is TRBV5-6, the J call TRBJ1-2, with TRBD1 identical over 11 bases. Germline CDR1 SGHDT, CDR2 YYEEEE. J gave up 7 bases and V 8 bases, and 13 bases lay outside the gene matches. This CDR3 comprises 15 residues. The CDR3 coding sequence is TGTGCCAGTACTTACTGGACAGGGGGCGCGGGTGGCTACACCTTC. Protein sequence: CASTYWTGGAGGYTF.

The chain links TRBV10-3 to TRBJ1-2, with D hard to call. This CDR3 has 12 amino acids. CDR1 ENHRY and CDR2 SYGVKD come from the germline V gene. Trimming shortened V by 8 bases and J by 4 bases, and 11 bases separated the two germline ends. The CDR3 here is CAIRSDGYGYTF. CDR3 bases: TGTGCCATCCGAAGCGACGGCTATGGCTACACCTTC.

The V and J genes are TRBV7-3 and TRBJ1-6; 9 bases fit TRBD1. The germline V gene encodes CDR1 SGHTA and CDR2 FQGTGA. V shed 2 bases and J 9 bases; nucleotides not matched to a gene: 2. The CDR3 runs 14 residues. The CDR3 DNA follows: TGTGCCAGCAGCTTAGGACAGGGGTTTTCACCCCTCCACTTT. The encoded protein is CASSLGQGFSPLHF.

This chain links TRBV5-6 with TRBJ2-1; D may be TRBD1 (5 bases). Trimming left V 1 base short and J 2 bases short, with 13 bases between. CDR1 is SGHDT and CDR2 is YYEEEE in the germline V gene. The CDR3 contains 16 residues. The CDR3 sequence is CASSLTDSFTYNEQFF. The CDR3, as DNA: TGTGCCAGCAGCTTGACCGACAGCTTTACCTACAATGAGCAGTTCTTC.

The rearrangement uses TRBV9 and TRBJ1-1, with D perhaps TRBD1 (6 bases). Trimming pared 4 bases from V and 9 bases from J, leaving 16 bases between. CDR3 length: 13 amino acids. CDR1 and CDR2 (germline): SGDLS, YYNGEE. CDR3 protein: CASSSPTGTKAFF. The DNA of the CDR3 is TGTGCCAGCAGCTCCCCGACAGGCACAAAAGCTTTCTTT.

Here the CDR3 reads CASSPGTRGNEQFF. The DNA of the CDR3 is TGTGCCAGCTCCCCCGGGACTAGAGGCAATGAGCAGTTCTTC. The V call is TRBV18, the J call TRBJ2-1, with 8 positions matching TRBD2. Germline loops: CDR1 KGHSH, CDR2 LQKENI. The CDR3 is 14 residues long. V lost 6 bases, J lost 6 bases, and 7 bases stayed unmatched. The whole variable domain, remainder taken from reference TRBV18 and TRBJ2-1, is NAGVMQNPRHLVRRRGQEARLRCSPMKGHSHVYWYRQLPEEGLKFMVYLQKENIIDESGMPKERFSAEFPKEGPSILRIQQVVRGDSAAYFCASSPGTRGNEQFFGPGTRLTVL.

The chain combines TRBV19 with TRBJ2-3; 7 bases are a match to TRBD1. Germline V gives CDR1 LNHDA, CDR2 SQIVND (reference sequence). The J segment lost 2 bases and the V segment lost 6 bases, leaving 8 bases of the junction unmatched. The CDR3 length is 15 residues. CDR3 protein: CASRPGTVNTDTQYF. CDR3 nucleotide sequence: TGTGCCAGTAGGCCCGGGACAGTGAACACAGATACGCAGTATTTT.

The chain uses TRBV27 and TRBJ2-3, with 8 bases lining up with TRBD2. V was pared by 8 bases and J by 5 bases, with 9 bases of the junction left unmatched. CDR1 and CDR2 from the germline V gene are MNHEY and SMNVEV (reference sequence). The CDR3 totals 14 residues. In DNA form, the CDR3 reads TGTGCCAGCCAAATGGGGCTAGCGGGAGATACGCAGTATTTT. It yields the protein CASQMGLAGDTQYF.

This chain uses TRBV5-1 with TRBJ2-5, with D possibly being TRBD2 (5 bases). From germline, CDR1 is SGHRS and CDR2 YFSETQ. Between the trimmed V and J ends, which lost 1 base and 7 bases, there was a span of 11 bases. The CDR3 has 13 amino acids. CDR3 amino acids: CASSLPSEGTQYF. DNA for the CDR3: TGCGCCAGCAGCTTGCCCTCCGAGGGGACCCAGTACTTC.

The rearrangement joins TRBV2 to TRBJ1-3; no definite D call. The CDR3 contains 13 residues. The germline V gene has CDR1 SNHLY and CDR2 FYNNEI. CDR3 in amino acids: CADAQDSGNTIYF. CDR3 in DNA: TGTGCAGATGCCCAGGACTCTGGAAACACCATATATTTT.

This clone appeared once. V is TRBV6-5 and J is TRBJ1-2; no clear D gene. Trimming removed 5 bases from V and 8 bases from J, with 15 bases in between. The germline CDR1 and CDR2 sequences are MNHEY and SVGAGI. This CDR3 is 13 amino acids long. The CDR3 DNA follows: TGTGCCAGCAGTCCCGGGTCCTTCCTCGGCTACACCTTC. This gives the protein CASSPGSFLGYTF.

CDR3 nucleotide sequence: TGCGCCAGCAGCCCGACGACTAGTGTAAACGAGCAGTACGTC. Encoded protein: CASSPTTSVNEQYV. The chain links TRBV4-1 to TRBJ2-7; perhaps TRBD2 as D (6 bases). CDR3 size: 14 residues. V gave up 4 bases and J gave up 5 bases, with 15 bases separating them. The V gene's germline CDR1 is MGHRA and CDR2 YSYEKL.

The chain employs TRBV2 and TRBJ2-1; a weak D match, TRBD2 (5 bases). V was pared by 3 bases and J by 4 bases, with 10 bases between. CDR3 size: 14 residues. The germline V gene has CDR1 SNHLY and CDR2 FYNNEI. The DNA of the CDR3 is TGTGCCAGCAGTGAGGCTAGCAAATACAATGAGCAGTTCTTC. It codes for CASSEASKYNEQFF.

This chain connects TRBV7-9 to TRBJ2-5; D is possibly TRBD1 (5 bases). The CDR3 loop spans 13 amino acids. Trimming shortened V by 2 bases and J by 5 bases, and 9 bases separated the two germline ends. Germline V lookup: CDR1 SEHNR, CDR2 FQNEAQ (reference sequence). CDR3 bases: TGTGCCAGCAGCTTATCCAGGGTTGAGACCCAGTACTTC. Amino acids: CASSLSRVETQYF.

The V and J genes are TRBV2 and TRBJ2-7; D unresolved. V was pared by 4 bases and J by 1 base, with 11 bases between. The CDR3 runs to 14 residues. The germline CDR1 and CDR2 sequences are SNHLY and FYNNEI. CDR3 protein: CASSVRLMSYEQYF. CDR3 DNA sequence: TGTGCCAGCAGTGTCCGACTGATGTCCTACGAGCAGTACTTC. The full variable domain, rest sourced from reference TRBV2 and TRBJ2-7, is EPEVTQTPSHQVTQMGQEVILRCVPISNHLYFYWYRQILGQKVEFLVSFYNNEISEKSEIFDDQFSVERPDGSNFTLKIRSTKLEDSAMYFCASSVRLMSYEQYFGPGTRLTVT.

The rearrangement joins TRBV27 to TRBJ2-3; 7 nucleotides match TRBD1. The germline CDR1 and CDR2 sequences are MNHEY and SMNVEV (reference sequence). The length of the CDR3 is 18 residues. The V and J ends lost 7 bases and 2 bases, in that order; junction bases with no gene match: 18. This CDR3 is CASNPSRVVGQITDTQYF. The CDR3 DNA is TGTGCCAGCAACCCAAGCAGGGTAGTGGGACAGATCACAGATACGCAGTATTTT.

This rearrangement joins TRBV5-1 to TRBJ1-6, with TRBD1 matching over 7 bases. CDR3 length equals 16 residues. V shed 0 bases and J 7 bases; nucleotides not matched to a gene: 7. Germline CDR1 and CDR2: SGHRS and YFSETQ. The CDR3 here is CASSLGSGGSNSPLHF. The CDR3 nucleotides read TGCGCCAGCAGCTTGGGGTCAGGGGGTTCGAATTCACCCCTCCACTTT. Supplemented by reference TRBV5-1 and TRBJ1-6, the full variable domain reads KAGVTQTPRYLIKTRGQQVTLSCSPISGHRSVSWYQQTPGQGLQFLFEYFSETQRNKGNFPGRFSGRQFSNSRSEMNVSTLELGDSALYLCASSLGSGGSNSPLHFGNGTRLTVT.

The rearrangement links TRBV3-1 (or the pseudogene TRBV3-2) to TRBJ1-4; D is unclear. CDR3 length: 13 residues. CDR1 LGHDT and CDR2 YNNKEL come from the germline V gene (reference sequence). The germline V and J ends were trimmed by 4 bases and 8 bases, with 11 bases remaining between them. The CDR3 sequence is CASSPGIREKLFF. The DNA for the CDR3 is TGTGCCAGCAGCCCCGGGATACGGGAAAAACTGTTTTTT.